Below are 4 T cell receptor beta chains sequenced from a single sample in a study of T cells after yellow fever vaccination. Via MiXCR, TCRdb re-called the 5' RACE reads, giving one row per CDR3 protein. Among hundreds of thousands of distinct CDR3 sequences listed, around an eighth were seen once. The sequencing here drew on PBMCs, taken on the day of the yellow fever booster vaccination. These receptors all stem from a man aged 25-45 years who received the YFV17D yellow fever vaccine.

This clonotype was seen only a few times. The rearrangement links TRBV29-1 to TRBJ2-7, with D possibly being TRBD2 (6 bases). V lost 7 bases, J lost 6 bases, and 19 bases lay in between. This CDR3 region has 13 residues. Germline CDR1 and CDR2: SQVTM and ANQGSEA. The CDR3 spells CSATAGARSEQYF. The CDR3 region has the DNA TGCAGCGCAACAGCGGGCGCCCGGAGCGAGCAGTACTTC.

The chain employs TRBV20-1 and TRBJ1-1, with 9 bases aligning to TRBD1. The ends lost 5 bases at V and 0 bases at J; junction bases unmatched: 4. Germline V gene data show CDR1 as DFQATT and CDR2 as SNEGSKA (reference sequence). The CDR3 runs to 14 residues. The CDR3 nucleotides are TGCAGTGCTTGGGACAGGGCCATGAACACTGAAGCTTTCTTT. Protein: CSAWDRAMNTEAFF.

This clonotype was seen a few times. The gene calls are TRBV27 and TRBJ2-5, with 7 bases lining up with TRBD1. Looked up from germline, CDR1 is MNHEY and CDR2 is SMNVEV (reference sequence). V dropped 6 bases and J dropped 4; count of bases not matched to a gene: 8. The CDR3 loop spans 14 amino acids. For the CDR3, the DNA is TGTGCCAGCAGAGACAGGGCCGCTAGAGAGACCCAGTACTTC. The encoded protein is CASRDRAARETQYF.

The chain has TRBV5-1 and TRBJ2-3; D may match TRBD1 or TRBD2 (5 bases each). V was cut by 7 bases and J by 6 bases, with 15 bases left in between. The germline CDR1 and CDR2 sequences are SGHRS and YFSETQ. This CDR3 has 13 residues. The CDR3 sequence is CASRDLVGDTQYF. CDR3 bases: TGCGCCAGCCGGGACCTGGTCGGGGATACGCAGTATTTT.